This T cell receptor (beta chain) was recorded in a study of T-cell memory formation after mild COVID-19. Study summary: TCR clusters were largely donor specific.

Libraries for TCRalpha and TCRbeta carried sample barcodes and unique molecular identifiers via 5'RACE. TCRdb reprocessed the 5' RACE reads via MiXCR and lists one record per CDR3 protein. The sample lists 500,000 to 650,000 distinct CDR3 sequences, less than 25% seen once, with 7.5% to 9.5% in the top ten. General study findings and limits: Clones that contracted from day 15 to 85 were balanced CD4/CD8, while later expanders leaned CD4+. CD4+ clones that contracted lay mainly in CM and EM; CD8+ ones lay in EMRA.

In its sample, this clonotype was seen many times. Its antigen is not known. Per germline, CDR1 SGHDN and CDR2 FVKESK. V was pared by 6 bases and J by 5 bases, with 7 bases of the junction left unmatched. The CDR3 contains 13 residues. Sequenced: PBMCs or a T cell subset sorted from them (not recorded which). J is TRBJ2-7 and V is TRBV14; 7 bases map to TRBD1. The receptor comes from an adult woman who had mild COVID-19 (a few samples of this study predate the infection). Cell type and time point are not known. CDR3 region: CASSRDRRNEQYF. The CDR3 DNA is TGTGCCAGCAGTCGGGACAGACGGAACGAGCAGTACTTC. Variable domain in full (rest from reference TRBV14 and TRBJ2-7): EAGVTQFPSHSVIEKGQTVTLRCDPISGHDNLYWYRRVMGKEIKFLLHFVKESKQDESGMPNNRFLAERTGGTYSTLKVQPAELEDSGVYFCASSRDRRNEQYFGPGTRLTVT.